The rows below give T cell receptor beta chains drawn from one sample of a study of T cell repertoires in cytomegalovirus infection. Via MiXCR, TCRdb re-called the reads, giving one row per CDR3 protein. The table includes approximately 500,000 distinct CDR3 sequences, about 15% detected once. Specimen: CD8+ T cells from PBMCs. All receptors derive from a human donor in good health (CMV status not recorded). Some clones in this sample may be carry-over from other donors' samples. The conserved cysteine and the conserved F or W are not part of the CDR3 here. Clone size is given for some rows only: seen once, a few or many times, or a class if the clone is expanded.

>TRBJ2-5|TRBV4-1|few
ASSHQVPERGRREETQY
>TRBJ1-2|TRBV7-8|many
ASSLVLTDFSYT
>TRBJ2-1|TRBV20-1|.
SARDTGNEQF
>TRBJ2-7|TRBV12-3/TRBV12-4|many
ASSGGVYEQY
>TRBJ1-2|TRBV10-3|few
AITQGGNYGYT
>TRBJ2-1|TRBV7-9|many
ASSFSETVSNEQF
>TRBJ1-1|TRBV7-9|many
ASSPRQGRISEAF
>TRBJ1-1|TRBV5-3|.
ASSLGSGGEAF
>TRBJ1-2|TRBV6-5|few
ASSYFPTVTNYGYT
>TRBJ2-1|TRBV7-3|many
ASSSGSLSEQF
>TRBJ2-7|TRBV27|few
AAGTDSYEQY
>TRBJ2-7|TRBV7-6|many
ASSLDDWDEQY
>TRBJ1-5|TRBV10-3|many
AISDEGNQPQH
>TRBJ2-7|TRBV2|few
ASSEGTEDYEQY
>TRBJ2-2|TRBV7-3|many
ASQAAQATGELF
>TRBJ2-1|TRBV28|few
ASSLVSGAYNEQF
>TRBJ1-5|TRBV7-2|many
ASSAGHPFSNQPQH
>TRBJ1-2|TRBV6-5|few
ASSYIRDPLRRGYT
>TRBJ2-3|TRBV27|.
ASSLSGGVARGDTQY
>TRBJ2-3|TRBV27|medium-sized
ASSLGGFGGTQY
>TRBJ2-7|TRBV10-3|many
AISDQGSTYEQY
>TRBJ2-7|TRBV7-9|many
ASTDPGQGFYEQY
>TRBJ2-2|TRBV6-5|.
ASSYSAGVDTGELF